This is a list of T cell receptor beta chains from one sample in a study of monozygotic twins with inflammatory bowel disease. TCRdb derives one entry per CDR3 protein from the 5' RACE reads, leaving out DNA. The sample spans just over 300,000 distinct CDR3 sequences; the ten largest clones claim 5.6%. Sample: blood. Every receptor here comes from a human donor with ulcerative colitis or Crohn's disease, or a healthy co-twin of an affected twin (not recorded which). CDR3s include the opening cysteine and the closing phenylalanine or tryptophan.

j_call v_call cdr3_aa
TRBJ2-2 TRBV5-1 CASSFNRGGSGELFF
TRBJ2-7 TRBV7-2 CASSLKQTVPYF
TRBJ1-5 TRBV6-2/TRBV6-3 CASRRGSQGQPQHF
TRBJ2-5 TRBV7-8 CASSYGLAGEETQYF
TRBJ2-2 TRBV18 CASSQQGIGEWYTGELFF
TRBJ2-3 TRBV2 CASSEPWPGLDTQYF
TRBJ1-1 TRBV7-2 CASSLTGTGKVDTEAFF
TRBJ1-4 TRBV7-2 CASSFGGESREKLFF
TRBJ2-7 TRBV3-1 CASSQGGHEQYF
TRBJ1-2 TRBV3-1 CASSHTGDYGYTF
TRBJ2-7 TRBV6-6 CASRSRDRAYEQYF
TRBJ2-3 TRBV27 CASSSGKRSFTDTQYF
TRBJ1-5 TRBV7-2 CASSLGPNGGWHF
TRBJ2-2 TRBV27 CASSSGLVAGELFF
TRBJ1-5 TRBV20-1 CSARGTGHQPQHF
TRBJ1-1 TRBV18 CASSSTGMNTEAFF
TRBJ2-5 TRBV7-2 CASSDAGLAGVVETQYF
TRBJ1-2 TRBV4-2 CASSPSSSLNYGYTF
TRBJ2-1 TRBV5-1 CASSLGGTGTYNEQFF
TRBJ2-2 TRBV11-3 CASRRGNTGELFF
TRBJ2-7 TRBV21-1 CASSTPCLIYEQYF
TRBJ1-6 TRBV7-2 CASSLQRGGNSPLHF
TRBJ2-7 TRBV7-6 CASSSTRADQYF
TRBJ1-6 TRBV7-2 CASSPGQGGYNSPLHF
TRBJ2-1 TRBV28 CASEFRASQYNEQFF
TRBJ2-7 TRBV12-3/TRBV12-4 CASSKNRVPYEQYF
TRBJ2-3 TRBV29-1 CSGREWTDTQYF
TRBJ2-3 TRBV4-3 CASSQGADGRSSDTQYF